The T cell receptor beta chain described here comes from a study of response to subunit inactivated influenza vaccine. V gave up 6 bases and J gave up 7 bases, with 9 bases separating them. The CDR3 contains 12 residues. TCRdb analysed the RT-PCR reads with MiXCR anew, one entry per CDR3 protein. The table has roughly 500,000 distinct CDR3 sequences, 16% seen once. The rearrangement joins TRBV12-3 or TRBV12-4 to TRBJ2-2; D remains unclear. The sample here was CD4+ T cells sorted from PBMCs, taken roughly 24 months after vaccination. This sequence originates from a man in his fifties or sixties who received an inactivated influenza vaccine. CDR3 nucleotide sequence: TGTGCCAGCAGCTATACCGGCGGGGAGCTGTTTTTT. This sequence encodes CASSYTGGELFF.